This T cell receptor beta chain was captured by sequencing in a study of blood T cell repertoires in COVID-19. Study as a whole: COVID-19 samples, acute and convalescent, were from the United States, Italy and Spain. The cDNA or gDNA used as material had been derived from T cells, B-cell-depleted T cells, or PBMCs.

The V gene's germline CDR1 is SNHLY and CDR2 FYNNEI. Trimming shortened V by 3 bases and J by 8 bases, and 19 bases separated the two germline ends. The CDR3 extends over 15 amino acids. Original handling: By means of reference gene primer amplification, nucleated cell counts were estimated. Generated by immunoSEQ multiplex PCR, the TCRdb table keeps only in-frame clones and is missing some. For V, J and clone size, that table is used; D and trimming come from the DNA. The data hold tens of thousands of clones, with roughly 70% observed a single time. In this sample, this clone turned up many times. The sequence was collected from a woman aged 60 to 75 in a cohort sampled during active or convalescent COVID-19. Source material: peripheral blood. The chain uses TRBV2 and TRBJ1-2; D possibly corresponds to TRBD1 (5 bases). Here the CDR3 DNA reads TGTGCCAGCAGTGATCAGCAGGGCGGAATGACCGGCTACACCTTC. Protein product: CASSDQQGGMTGYTF.